This is a list of T cell receptor beta chains from one sample in a study of Graves' ophthalmopathy and Graves' hyperthyroidism. Via MiXCR, TCRdb re-called the multiplex PCR reads, giving one row per CDR3 protein. The table lists about 500,000 distinct CDR3 sequences, about 40% of them singletons. Sequenced material: peripheral blood or thyroid tissue (not recorded which). These TCRs come from an adult man with Graves' hyperthyroidism. Each CDR3 is given without its conserved first and last residue. Fields, in order: clone size, CDR3 length, D gene, V gene, J gene, CDR3 protein. A D gene is named only where the DNA matches it firmly. Part of the rows lack a size; the others show once, few, many or a class for expanded clones.

-,13,-,TRBV24-1,TRBJ1-2,ATSDPRTLGYGYT
many,12,TRBD1,TRBV4-2,TRBJ1-1,ASGEGALVTEAF
many,10,-,TRBV10-3,TRBJ2-7,AISDVRDEQY
few,14,-,TRBV24-1,TRBJ2-3,ATSDRRASGTDTQY
-,10,-,TRBV3-1,TRBJ1-2,ASGGYGFGYT
many,9,-,TRBV6-5,TRBJ2-7,ASSYSGEQY
-,13,TRBD1,TRBV12-3/TRBV12-4,TRBJ2-2,ASSIGQGSPGELF
many,12,TRBD1,TRBV12-3/TRBV12-4,TRBJ2-7,ASSLGQRIYEQY
-,13,-,TRBV12-3/TRBV12-4,TRBJ1-3,ASSFRTPSGNTIY
many,11,TRBD1,TRBV20-1,TRBJ2-7,SARARTGGEQY
many,10,-,TRBV28,TRBJ2-7,ASSGTLPEQY
many,13,-,TRBV7-9,TRBJ2-6,ASSPEGAGANVLT
-,14,TRBD2,TRBV28,TRBJ2-5,ASSLIPAALREAQY
many,13,-,TRBV9,TRBJ1-6,ASSVDGRVDSPLH
many,12,TRBD1,TRBV29-1,TRBJ1-2,SVEPQGAWDGYT
-,14,TRBD1,TRBV7-9,TRBJ1-4,ASSTIRDRANEKLF
few,12,-,TRBV19,TRBJ1-4,ASSISGPGEKLF
many,15,TRBD1,TRBV7-8,TRBJ1-6,ASSSKTGPSYNSPLH
many,13,-,TRBV4-2,TRBJ2-7,ASSPEANSNSEQY
many,11,-,TRBV10-3,TRBJ1-1,AISGGRNTEAF
few,13,TRBD1,TRBV4-3,TRBJ1-4,ASSPGQGVKEKLF
many,11,-,TRBV6-5,TRBJ1-1,ASSHPRFTEAF
-,14,TRBD1,TRBV7-8,TRBJ2-7,ASSLAQTGDVYEQY
-,10,TRBD1,TRBV20-1,TRBJ2-5,SARGTGETQY
-,11,TRBD1,TRBV7-2,TRBJ2-5,AGGGQGGETQY
once,13,-,TRBV12-5,TRBJ1-1,ASSYSRGSSTEAF
many,11,-,TRBV29-1,TRBJ1-1,SVVRTGGTEAF
-,13,TRBD2,TRBV7-8,TRBJ2-5,ASGFFGLAGETQY
few,13,-,TRBV6-1,TRBJ2-2,ASSALTTGTGELF
-,12,TRBD2,TRBV10-3,TRBJ2-5,AISEVTSGETQY
-,12,TRBD1,TRBV6-1,TRBJ1-5,ASTPTGRGSPQH
-,9,-,TRBV14,TRBJ1-6,ASNPDSPLH
once,14,TRBD1,TRBV7-9,TRBJ1-6,ASSFAGQGNGSPLH
many,16,TRBD1,TRBV29-1,TRBJ2-2,SVLGQGVLSSNTGELF
few,11,-,TRBV27,TRBJ2-7,ASSQMHTYEQY
-,13,-,TRBV5-1,TRBJ1-6,ASSPEGQNNSPLH
many,14,TRBD1,TRBV19,TRBJ1-5,ASSIYTGVSNQPQH
many,11,-,TRBV7-6,TRBJ2-5,ASSLEVWETQY
many,13,-,TRBV2,TRBJ2-7,ASSDPMTVSYEQY
few,12,-,TRBV2,TRBJ1-3,ASTLGGTGNTIY
once,11,-,TRBV20-1,TRBJ2-7,SAGALGTYEQY
-,15,-,TRBV7-8,TRBJ1-5,ASSFGGGGTSNQPQH
many,15,-,TRBV7-9,TRBJ2-5,ASSLSKRPWIQETQY
many,12,-,TRBV28,TRBJ1-5,ASSQRVGNQPQH
once,12,-,TRBV19,TRBJ2-5,ASSNGAPEETQY
many,11,-,TRBV7-9,TRBJ1-1,ASSLGDGTEAF
-,13,TRBD2,TRBV7-2,TRBJ2-7,ASSSREGLRVEQY
few,11,TRBD1,TRBV30,TRBJ1-2,AWGTGGDYGYT
-,10,-,TRBV29-1,TRBJ1-3,SSGPVGNTIY
many,11,TRBD1,TRBV9,TRBJ2-7,ASSPGTDSEQY
-,12,-,TRBV29-1,TRBJ2-7,SVEDPGTFNEQY
-,13,TRBD1,TRBV10-3,TRBJ2-7,ASSPGTGLLYEQY
-,12,-,TRBV29-1,TRBJ1-2,SVGGAKGDYGYT
-,14,TRBD1,TRBV29-1,TRBJ1-1,SVAPWTGQGGTEAF